This passage covers 25 T cell receptor beta chains from one sample sequenced in a study of human T cells and chemical hapten exposure. MiXCR, applied by TCRdb to the RACE reads, yields one record per CDR3 protein. Here the sample spans over 55,000 distinct CDR3 sequences, around 10% being singletons. Time point given: pre-sensitization, week 0. Treatment noted: therapeutic diphenylcyclopropenone sensitization with weekly scalp DPC. Sequencing was performed on whole blood, taken in connection with sensitization to the hapten diphenylcyclopropenone (DPC). These receptors were taken from a man in his forties or fifties with alopecia areata. Some clones in this sample may be carry-over from other donors' samples.

The chain employs TRBV28 and TRBJ1-2; a weak D match, TRBD1 (5 bases). CDR1 and CDR2 (germline): MDHEN, SYDVKM. Trimming took off 6 bases at V and 5 bases at J, with 10 bases between the two ends. This CDR3 is 12 amino acids long. The CDR3 nucleotides read TGTGCCAGCAGACCTGACAGTTATGGCTACACCTTC. Protein product: CASRPDSYGYTF.

V and J are TRBV29-1 and TRBJ2-5; D remains unclear. Trimming left V 3 bases short and J 2 bases short, with 13 bases between. The CDR3 runs 14 residues. Per germline, CDR1 SQVTM and CDR2 ANQGSEA. The CDR3 is CSVDGWGSQETQYF. The CDR3 coding sequence is TGCAGCGTTGACGGGTGGGGATCACAAGAGACCCAGTACTTC.

The chain couples TRBV30 to TRBJ1-5; TRBD1 is a possible D gene (6 bases). The length of the CDR3 is 13 residues. The germline V gene has CDR1 GTSNPN and CDR2 SVGIG (reference sequence). The V gene lost 5 bases and the J gene lost 0 bases, with 8 bases spanning the gap. The CDR3 DNA reads TGTGCCTGGGCAGGGGATAGCAATCAGCCCCAGCATTTT. Residues: CAWAGDSNQPQHF.

This clonotype was seen at least ten times. CDR3 in amino acids: CSARDLLRLAGYEQYF. The CDR3 nucleotides are TGCAGTGCTAGAGATCTCCTTAGACTAGCGGGATACGAGCAGTACTTC. The genes are TRBV20-1 and TRBJ2-7, with TRBD2 identical over 11 bases. The CDR3 is 16 residues long. CDR1 is DFQATT, CDR2 SNEGSKA, per germline (reference sequence). The J segment lost 4 bases and the V segment lost 0 bases, leaving 8 bases of the junction unmatched.

Only a few counts were recorded for this clonotype. The chain combines TRBV10-2 with TRBJ2-3; 10 bases agree with TRBD2. V dropped 7 bases and J dropped 4; count of bases not matched to a gene: 8. The CDR3 runs 15 residues. Germline V gene lookup returns CDR1 WSHSY and CDR2 SAAADI. The CDR3 DNA reads as TGCGCCAGCACTCCTAGCGGGAGTTTATCAGATACGCAGTATTTT. Its translation is CASTPSGSLSDTQYF.

This rearrangement joins TRBV27 to TRBJ2-7, with 11 nucleotides matching TRBD1. CDR1 is MNHEY, CDR2 SMNVEV, per germline (reference sequence). J was trimmed by 7 bases and V by 5 bases; bases with no gene match: 7. This CDR3 region has 14 residues. The CDR3 protein is CASSPWTGGVEQYF. CDR3 sequence (DNA): TGTGCCAGCAGTCCATGGACAGGGGGCGTGGAGCAGTACTTC.

In this sample, this clonotype turned up many times. The rearrangement uses TRBV15 and TRBJ2-5; D is possibly TRBD1 or TRBD2 (5 bases each). The germline V gene has CDR1 LNHNV and CDR2 YYDKDF (reference sequence). The length of the CDR3 is 16 residues. Deletions cut 2 bases from V and 4 bases from J, with 17 bases between. This CDR3 is CATSRSLGGSPETQYF. The CDR3 DNA reads as TGTGCCACCAGCAGAAGTCTTGGGGGATCCCCAGAGACCCAGTACTTC.

This clonotype appeared a few times. The V call is TRBV7-8, the J call TRBJ2-7; D uncertain. Germline V CDR1 and CDR2: SGHVS, FQNEAQ. The CDR3 runs 13 residues. Trimming removed 1 base from V and 6 bases from J, with 10 bases in between. The CDR3 region has the DNA TGTGCCAGCAGCTTAGATGGCTACGGCGAGCAGTACTTC. Its translation is CASSLDGYGEQYF.

There are many counts of this clonotype. The chain's CDR3 is CASSVGVQGRGETQYF. As DNA, the CDR3 is TGTGCCAGCAGCGTAGGGGTACAGGGGAGAGGAGAGACCCAGTACTTC. The rearrangement joins TRBV9 to TRBJ2-5, with 7 positions matching TRBD1. Trimming removed 0 bases from V and 4 bases from J; junction bases left unmatched: 9. This CDR3 spans 16 amino acids. Germline V gene data show CDR1 as SGDLS and CDR2 as YYNGEE.

Only a few counts were recorded for this clonotype. V usage is TRBV2 and J usage is TRBJ2-6; unclear D gene. The CDR3 loop spans 13 amino acids. The V end was cut by 7 bases, the J end by 0 bases, with 4 bases between. In germline, CDR1 is SNHLY, CDR2 FYNNEI. The CDR3 protein is CASMDSGANVLTF. DNA for the CDR3: TGTGCCAGCATGGACTCTGGGGCCAACGTCCTGACTTTC. The variable domain in full, completed from reference TRBV2 and TRBJ2-6, reads EPEVTQTPSHQVTQMGQEVILRCVPISNHLYFYWYRQILGQKVEFLVSFYNNEISEKSEIFDDQFSVERPDGSNFTLKIRSTKLEDSAMYFCASMDSGANVLTFGAGSRLTVL.

Ten or more counts support this clonotype. The rearrangement links TRBV6-5 to TRBJ2-6, with 8 bases matching TRBD2. J gave up 8 bases and V 0 bases, and 3 bases lay outside the gene matches. From germline, CDR1 is MNHEY and CDR2 SVGAGI. The length of the CDR3 is 15 residues. CDR3: CASSYSGGGTNVLTF. CDR3 nucleotide sequence: TGTGCCAGCAGTTACTCCGGGGGGGGGACCAACGTCCTGACTTTC.

This clonotype was found many times. CDR3 protein: CASSDPYYEAFF. The CDR3 nucleotides read TGTGCCAGCAGCGACCCTTACTATGAAGCTTTCTTT. The chain links TRBV6-1 to TRBJ1-1; D uncertain. The germline V gene has CDR1 MNHNS and CDR2 SASEGT. The V end was cut by 6 bases, the J end by 7 bases, with 12 bases between. The CDR3 covers 12 residues.

This clonotype was seen ten or more times. V usage is TRBV4-3 and J usage is TRBJ2-1; 7 nucleotides agree with TRBD2. Germline lookup yields CDR1 LGHNA and CDR2 YSLEER. CDR3 size: 16 residues. V was pared by 2 bases and J by 7 bases, with 11 bases of the junction left unmatched. The CDR3 sequence is CASSQRLAAAQNEQFF. The CDR3 coding sequence is TGCGCCAGCAGCCAACGGCTAGCGGCTGCCCAAAATGAGCAGTTCTTC.

This clonotype has at least ten counts. The J gene is TRBJ2-2, the V gene TRBV20-1; TRBD2 matches at 7 bases. The CDR3 totals 12 residues. CDR1 DFQATT and CDR2 SNEGSKA come from the germline V gene (reference sequence). Germline trimming cut 7 bases from V and 6 bases from J; bases unmatched to any gene: 5. The chain's CDR3 is CSGLRGAGELFF. The CDR3 bases are TGCAGTGGCCTCCGGGGGGCCGGGGAGCTGTTTTTT.

V is TRBV29-1 and J is TRBJ2-3; 8 nucleotides match TRBD1. This CDR3 has 14 amino acids. Germline assignment: CDR1 SQVTM and CDR2 ANQGSEA. V shed 7 bases and J 1 base; nucleotides not matched to a gene: 7. This chain's CDR3 is CSGDRTDGTDTQYF. The CDR3 DNA reads as TGCAGCGGGGACAGGACCGACGGCACAGATACGCAGTATTTT.

The rearrangement joins TRBV6-2 or TRBV6-3 to TRBJ1-1, with unresolved D. V was cut by 4 bases and J by 0 bases, with 12 bases left in between. Germline CDR1 is MNHEY and CDR2 is SVGEGT. The CDR3 is made up of 15 amino acids. The CDR3 reads CASSSLTLLNTEAFF. Written as DNA, the CDR3 is TGTGCCAGCAGTTCTCTGACCCTATTGAACACTGAAGCTTTCTTT.

CDR3: CASSLTRGMNTEAFF. CDR3 DNA: TGTGCCAGCAGCTTAACGCGGGGCATGAACACTGAAGCTTTCTTT. This chain connects TRBV7-3 to TRBJ1-1; a possible D gene is TRBD1 (5 bases). The V gene lost 0 bases and the J gene lost 0 bases, with 8 bases spanning the gap. CDR1 and CDR2 (germline): SGHTA, FQGTGA. The CDR3 consists of 15 residues.

J is TRBJ2-2 and V is TRBV27; D could derive from TRBD1 or TRBD2 (5 bases each). Trimming pared 6 bases from V and 6 bases from J, leaving 20 bases between. Germline CDR1 and CDR2: MNHEY and SMNVEV (reference sequence). This CDR3 has 16 residues. CDR3 in DNA: TGTGCCAGCAGCCAACAGTCTTGGGGGAGCGCCGGGGAGCTGTTTTTT. Protein sequence: CASSQQSWGSAGELFF.

This clonotype has a count of ten or more. The V gene is TRBV9, the J gene TRBJ1-6; D is undetermined. Per the germline V gene, CDR1 is SGDLS and CDR2 is YYNGEE. V was shortened by 4 bases and J by 11 bases, with 16 bases between the two germline ends. The CDR3 is 14 amino acids. The CDR3 coding sequence is TGTGCCAGCAGCACGAGACATATTGGGACACCCCTCCACTTT. The encoded protein is CASSTRHIGTPLHF.

This clonotype was counted a few times. The V call is TRBV5-5, the J call TRBJ1-1; 7 bases are a match to TRBD1. V lost 3 bases, J lost 5 bases, and 7 bases stayed unmatched. The CDR3 covers 14 residues. Germline V gene data show CDR1 as SGHKS and CDR2 as YYEKEE (reference sequence). This chain's CDR3 is CASSYDRVRTEAFF. In DNA form, the CDR3 reads TGTGCCAGCAGCTACGACAGGGTTCGAACTGAAGCTTTCTTT. Filled out from reference TRBV5-5 and TRBJ1-1, the complete variable domain reads DAGVTQSPTHLIKTRGQQVTLRCSPISGHKSVSWYQQVLGQGPQFIFQYYEKEERGRGNFPDRFSARQFPNYSSELNVNALLLGDSALYLCASSYDRVRTEAFFGQGTRLTVV.

In its sample, this clonotype was seen a few times. V usage is TRBV7-2 and J usage is TRBJ2-3; D is undetermined. Looked up from germline, CDR1 is SGHTA and CDR2 is FQGNSA. The CDR3 has 12 amino acids. The V end lost 5 bases, the J end lost 2 bases, and 5 bases lay between the germline ends. In DNA form, the CDR3 reads TGTGCCAGCAGCCCTAACACAGATACGCAGTATTTT. Residues: CASSPNTDTQYF.

The J gene is TRBJ1-5, the V gene TRBV12-3 or TRBV12-4; TRBD1 matches at 9 bases. After removal of 8 bases from V and 4 bases from J, the junction contained 6 bases not matched to a gene. This CDR3 region has 14 residues. The DNA for the CDR3 is TGTGCCAGCGCGACAGGGGGTTCTAATCAGCCCCAGCATTTT. Translated, it gives CASATGGSNQPQHF.

This clonotype was seen ten or more times. The chain recombines TRBV21-1 with TRBJ2-1; TRBD1 is the table's D call, not checked against the DNA. TRBV21-1 is a listed pseudogene. This CDR3 has 14 residues. CDR3 region: CASSKGGRDNEQFF. CDR3 in DNA: TGTGCCAGCAGCAAAGGGGGACGGGACAATGAGCAGTTCTTC.

The chain couples TRBV7-2 to TRBJ1-1; D is unclear. Germline lookup yields CDR1 SGHTA and CDR2 FQGNSA. V lost 4 bases, J lost 11 bases, and 14 bases lay in between. The CDR3 runs to 12 residues. The CDR3 here is CASSSYGVLAFF. Here the CDR3 DNA reads TGTGCCAGCAGCTCCTACGGGGTTCTCGCTTTCTTT.

In DNA form, the CDR3 reads TGTGCCAGCAGCATAGCGGGAGGTGAATACAATGAGCAGTTCTTC. Translated, it gives CASSIAGGEYNEQFF. The rearrangement links TRBV6-4 to TRBJ2-1; 10 bases align to TRBD2. CDR3 length: 15 residues. V shed 6 bases, J shed 4 bases, and the junction held 6 bases outside the gene matches. Germline CDR1 MRHNA, CDR2 SNTAGT.